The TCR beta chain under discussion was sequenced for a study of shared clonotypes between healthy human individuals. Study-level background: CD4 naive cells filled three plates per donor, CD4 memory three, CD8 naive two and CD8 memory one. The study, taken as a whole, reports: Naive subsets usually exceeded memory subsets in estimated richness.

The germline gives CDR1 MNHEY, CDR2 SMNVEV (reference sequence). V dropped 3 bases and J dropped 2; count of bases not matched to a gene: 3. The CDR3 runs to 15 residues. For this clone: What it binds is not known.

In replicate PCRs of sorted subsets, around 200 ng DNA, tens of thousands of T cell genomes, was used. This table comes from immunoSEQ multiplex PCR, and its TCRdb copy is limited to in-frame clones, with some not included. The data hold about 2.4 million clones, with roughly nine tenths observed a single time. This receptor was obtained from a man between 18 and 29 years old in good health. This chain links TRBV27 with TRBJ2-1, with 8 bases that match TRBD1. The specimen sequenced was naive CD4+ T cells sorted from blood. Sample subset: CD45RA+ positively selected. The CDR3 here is CASSLRDRPYNEQFF. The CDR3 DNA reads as TGTGCCAGCAGTTTGCGGGACAGGCCCTACAATGAGCAGTTCTTC.